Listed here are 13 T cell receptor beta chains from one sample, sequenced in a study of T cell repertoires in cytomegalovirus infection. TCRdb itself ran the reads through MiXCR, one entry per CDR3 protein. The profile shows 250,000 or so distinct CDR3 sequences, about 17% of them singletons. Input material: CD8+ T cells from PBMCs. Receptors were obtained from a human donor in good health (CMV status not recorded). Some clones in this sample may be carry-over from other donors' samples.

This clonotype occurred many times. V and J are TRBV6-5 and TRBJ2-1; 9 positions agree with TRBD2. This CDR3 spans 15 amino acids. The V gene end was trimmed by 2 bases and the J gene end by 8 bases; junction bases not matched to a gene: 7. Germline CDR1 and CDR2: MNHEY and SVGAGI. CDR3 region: CASSYEAGGRDEQFF. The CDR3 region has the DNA TGTGCCAGCAGTTACGAGGCGGGGGGGCGTGATGAGCAGTTCTTC.

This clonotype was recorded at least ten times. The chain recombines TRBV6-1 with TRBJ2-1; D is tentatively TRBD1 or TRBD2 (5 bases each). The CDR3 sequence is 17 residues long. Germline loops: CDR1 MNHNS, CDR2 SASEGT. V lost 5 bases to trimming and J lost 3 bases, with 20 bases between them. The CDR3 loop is CASSQYPNGGIYNEQFF. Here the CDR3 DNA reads TGTGCCAGCAGTCAATACCCAAATGGGGGAATCTACAATGAGCAGTTCTTC.

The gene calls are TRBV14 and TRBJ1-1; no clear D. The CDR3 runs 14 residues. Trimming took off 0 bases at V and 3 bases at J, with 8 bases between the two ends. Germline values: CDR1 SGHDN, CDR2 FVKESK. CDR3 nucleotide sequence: TGTGCCAGCAGCCAAGATTATCAAGACACTGAAGCTTTCTTT. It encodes CASSQDYQDTEAFF. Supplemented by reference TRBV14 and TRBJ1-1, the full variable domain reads EAGVTQFPSHSVIEKGQTVTLRCDPISGHDNLYWYRRVMGKEIKFLLHFVKESKQDESGMPNNRFLAERTGGTYSTLKVQPAELEDSGVYFCASSQDYQDTEAFFGQGTRLTVV.

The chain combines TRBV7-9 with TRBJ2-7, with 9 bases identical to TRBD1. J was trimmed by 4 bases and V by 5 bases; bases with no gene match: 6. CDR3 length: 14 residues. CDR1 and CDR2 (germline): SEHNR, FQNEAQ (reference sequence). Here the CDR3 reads CASSLGTGRYEQYF. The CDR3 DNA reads TGTGCCAGCAGCCTTGGGACAGGGCGTTACGAGCAGTACTTC. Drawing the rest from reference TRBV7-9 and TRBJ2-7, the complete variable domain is DTGVSQNPRHKITKRGQNVTFRCDPISEHNRLYWYRQTLGQGPEFLTYFQNEAQLEKSRLLSDRFSAERPKGSFSTLEIQRTEQGDSAMYLCASSLGTGRYEQYFGPGTRLTVT.

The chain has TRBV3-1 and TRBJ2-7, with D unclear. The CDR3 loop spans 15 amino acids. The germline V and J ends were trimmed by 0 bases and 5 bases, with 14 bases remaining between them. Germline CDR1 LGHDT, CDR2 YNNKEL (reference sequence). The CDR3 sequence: CASSQDRQVRDEQYF. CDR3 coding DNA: TGTGCCAGCAGCCAAGACCGCCAGGTCCGGGACGAGCAGTACTTC.

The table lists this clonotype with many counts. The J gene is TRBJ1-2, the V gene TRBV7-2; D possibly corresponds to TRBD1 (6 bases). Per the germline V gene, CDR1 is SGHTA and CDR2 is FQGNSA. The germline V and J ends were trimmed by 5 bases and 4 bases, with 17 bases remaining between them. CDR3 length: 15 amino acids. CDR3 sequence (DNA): TGTGCCAGCAGCCCCATACCCGGGACATTCTATGGCTACACCTTC. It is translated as CASSPIPGTFYGYTF.

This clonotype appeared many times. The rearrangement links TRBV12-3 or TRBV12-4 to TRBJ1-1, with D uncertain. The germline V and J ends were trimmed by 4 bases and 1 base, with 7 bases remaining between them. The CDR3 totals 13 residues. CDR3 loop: CASSSLGNTEAFF. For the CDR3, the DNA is TGTGCCAGCAGTTCCCTTGGGAACACTGAAGCTTTCTTT.

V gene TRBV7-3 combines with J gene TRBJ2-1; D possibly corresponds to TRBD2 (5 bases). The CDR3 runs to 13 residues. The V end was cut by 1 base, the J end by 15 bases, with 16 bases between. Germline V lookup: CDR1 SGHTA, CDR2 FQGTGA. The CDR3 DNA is TGTGCCAGCAGCTTAAGTAGCGCCGAACCCAGGTTCTTC. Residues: CASSLSSAEPRFF.

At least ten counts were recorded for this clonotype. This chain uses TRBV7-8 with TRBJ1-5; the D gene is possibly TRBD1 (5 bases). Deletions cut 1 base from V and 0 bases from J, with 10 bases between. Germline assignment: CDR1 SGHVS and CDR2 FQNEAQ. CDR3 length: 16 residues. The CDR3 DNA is TGTGCCAGCAGCTTAGTGGGGCTATATAGCAATCAGCCCCAGCATTTT. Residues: CASSLVGLYSNQPQHF.

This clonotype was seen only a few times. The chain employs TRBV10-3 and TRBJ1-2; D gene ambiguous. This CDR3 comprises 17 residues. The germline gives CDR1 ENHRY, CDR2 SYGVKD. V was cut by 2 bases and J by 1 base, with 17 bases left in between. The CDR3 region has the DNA TGTGCCATCAGTGAGACGGCCATCGAGGGCCTTAACTATGGCTACACCTTC. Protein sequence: CAISETAIEGLNYGYTF.

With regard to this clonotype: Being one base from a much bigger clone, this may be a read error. CDR3 residues: CASSPLRGETQDF. CDR3 in DNA: TGTGCCAGCAGCCCCCTGAGGGGGGAGACCCAGGACTTC. The gene calls are TRBV7-8 and TRBJ2-5, with D possibly called TRBD1 or TRBD2 (6 bases each). The CDR3 is 13 amino acids. Per the germline V gene, CDR1 is SGHVS and CDR2 is FQNEAQ. The full variable domain, completed using reference TRBV7-8 and TRBJ2-5, is GAGVSQSPRYKVAKRGQDVALRCDPISGHVSLFWYQQALGQGPEFLTYFQNEAQLDKSGLPSDRFFAERPEGSVSTLKIQRTQQEDSAVYLCASSPLRGETQDFGPGTRLLVL.

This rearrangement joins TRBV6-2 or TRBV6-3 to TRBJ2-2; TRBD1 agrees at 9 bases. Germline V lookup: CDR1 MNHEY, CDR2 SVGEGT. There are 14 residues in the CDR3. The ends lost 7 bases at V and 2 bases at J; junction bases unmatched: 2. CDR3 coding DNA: TGTGCCAGCAAGGGACAGGGAAACACCGGGGAGCTGTTTTTT. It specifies CASKGQGNTGELFF.

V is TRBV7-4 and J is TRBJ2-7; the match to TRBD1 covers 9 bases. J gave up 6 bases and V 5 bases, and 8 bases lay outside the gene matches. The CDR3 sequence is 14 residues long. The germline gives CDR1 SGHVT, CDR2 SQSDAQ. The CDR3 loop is CASSPRTGACEQYF. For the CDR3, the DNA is TGTGCCAGCAGCCCACGGACAGGGGCCTGCGAGCAGTACTTC.